The clone carrying this TCR beta chain was recorded at least ten times. This specimen comes from a study of T cells in Graves' hyperthyroidism and ophthalmopathy. CDR3 length: 14 residues. V lost 2 bases to trimming and J lost 5 bases, with 13 bases between them. The germline CDR1 and CDR2 sequences are SGHRS and YFSETQ. TCR beta CDR3 sequences were amplified from RNA transcripts. The TCR CDR3 was amplified in a first-round RT-PCR using the HTBI primer set. Each CDR3 protein gets one entry after TCRdb re-called the multiplex PCR reads with MiXCR. The sample contains fewer than 350,000 distinct CDR3 sequences, around a sixth of which appear only once. Individuals with ophthalmopathy presented a Clinical Activity Score of at least 3, a NOSPECS grade of at least 4 and a duration under 3 months. Lactation, pregnancy, other autoimmune disease or uncontrolled infection led to exclusion of patients.

The sequencing sample was made of blood. The clonotype originates from a middle-aged woman with Graves' ophthalmopathy. The chain uses TRBV5-1 and TRBJ1-2; D perhaps matches TRBD1 (5 bases). CDR3 nucleotides: TGCGCCAGCAGCTTAGGATTTGAGGGGTATGGCTACACCTTC. Protein product: CASSLGFEGYGYTF.